What follows are 13 T cell receptor beta chains derived from one specimen sequenced in a study of Tregs in tolerant kidney transplant recipients. Recipients received nonmyeloablative bone marrow transplants from related graft donors, with transient mixed chimerism. Clones were read by immunoSEQ multiplex PCR, and TCRdb kept only the in-frame ones, dropping some. This table holds around 86,000 clones, over 75% found once. The sequencing used CD4+ T cells from blood (PBMCs), collected 24 months after the transplant. The receptors were gathered from a human patient who received a combined kidney and bone marrow transplant. Some T cells may be supplied by the graft donor.

This chain connects TRBV5-6 to TRBJ1-1, with 10 bases fitting TRBD1. The germline CDR1 and CDR2 sequences are SGHDT and YYEEEE. Losses at the gene ends were 2 bases for V and 3 bases for J; bases not matched to a gene: 7. This CDR3 has 16 residues. The chain's CDR3 is CASSFGTGVSYTEAFF. CDR3 in DNA: TGTGCCAGCAGCTTTGGGACAGGGGTTTCGTACACTGAAGCTTTCTTT. Filled out from reference TRBV5-6 and TRBJ1-1, the complete variable domain reads DAGVTQSPTHLIKTRGQQVTLRCSPKSGHDTVSWYQQALGQGPQFIFQYYEEEERQRGNFPDRFSGHQFPNYSSELNVNALLLGDSALYLCASSFGTGVSYTEAFFGQGTRLTVV.

CDR3 protein: CSVGDSPNTEAFF. The CDR3 DNA follows: TGCAGCGTTGGGGACAGCCCGAACACTGAAGCTTTCTTT. The chain carries TRBV29-1 and TRBJ1-1; 7 nucleotides match TRBD1. This CDR3 has 13 residues. Germline V gene lookup returns CDR1 SQVTM and CDR2 ANQGSEA. J gave up 1 base and V 4 bases, and 3 bases lay outside the gene matches.

The V and J genes are TRBV18 and TRBJ1-4; 10 bases line up with TRBD1. There are 14 residues in the CDR3. The germline V gene has CDR1 KGHSH and CDR2 LQKENI. V gave up 6 bases and J gave up 5 bases; unmatched junction bases: 3. In DNA, the CDR3 is TGTGCCAGCTCCGGGGACAGGGGAAATGAAAAACTGTTTTTT. Translation: CASSGDRGNEKLFF.

This clone was recorded once. For the CDR3, the DNA is TGTGCCAGCACCTTTTCGGGATCTGCCTACAATGAGCAGTTCTTC. Its protein product is CASTFSGSAYNEQFF. The chain links TRBV6-1 to TRBJ2-1, with D perhaps TRBD2 (5 bases). Germline lookup yields CDR1 MNHNS and CDR2 SASEGT. V was pared by 7 bases and J by 2 bases, with 15 bases between. This CDR3 contains 15 residues.

V and J are TRBV9 and TRBJ2-3, with unresolved D. CDR1 is SGDLS and CDR2 is YYNGEE in the germline V gene. Trimming removed 0 bases at V and 6 bases at J, with 8 bases between. The CDR3 sequence is 13 residues long. CDR3 DNA sequence: TGTGCCAGCAGCGTAGAATTGGAGGATACGCAGTATTTT. This codes for CASSVELEDTQYF.

V is TRBV4-3 and J is TRBJ2-5, with 11 bases aligning to TRBD1. Germline CDR1 LGHNA, CDR2 YSLEER. With V trimmed by 3 bases and J by 5 bases, 11 bases remained unmatched. The CDR3 has 17 amino acids. The CDR3 nucleotides are TGCGCCAGCAGCCAGGACAGGGGGCCCCTCCTCGGCGAGACCCAGTACTTC. Protein product: CASSQDRGPLLGETQYF.

The chain recombines TRBV28 with TRBJ1-2; D possibly corresponds to TRBD1 (6 bases). V lost 3 bases and J 2 bases, leaving 10 bases between the germline ends. Germline CDR1 reads MDHEN; CDR2 reads SYDVKM. CDR3 length: 14 amino acids. The CDR3 DNA follows: TGTGCCAGCAGTTTTGGCAGGGGAAACTATGGCTACACCTTC. Amino acid sequence: CASSFGRGNYGYTF.

This sequence joins TRBV2 and TRBJ1-2, with D possibly matching TRBD1 (6 bases). Deletions cut 5 bases from V and 6 bases from J, with 19 bases between. This CDR3 has 15 amino acids. CDR1 is SNHLY, CDR2 FYNNEI, per germline. CDR3 region: CASSPSKTGPNGYTF. In nucleotides, the CDR3 is TGTGCCAGCAGTCCTTCAAAGACAGGTCCGAATGGCTACACCTTC.

The rearrangement joins TRBV4-3 to TRBJ1-2, with D tentatively TRBD1 (6 bases). Trimming pared 1 base from V and 3 bases from J, leaving 15 bases between. The CDR3 has 16 amino acids. Germline CDR1 reads LGHNA; CDR2 reads YSLEER. The CDR3, as DNA: TGCGCCAGCAGCCAAGTTCCGGGACAATGGGACTATGGCTACACCTTC. The encoded protein is CASSQVPGQWDYGYTF.

The J gene is TRBJ2-7, the V gene TRBV6-6, with 9 nucleotides matching TRBD1. Trimming cost V 1 base and J 0 bases; bases outside gene matches: 4. The CDR3 has 16 amino acids. The V gene's germline CDR1 is MNHNY and CDR2 SVGAGI (reference sequence). The CDR3 spells CASSYYTTGGSYEQYF. For the CDR3, the DNA is TGTGCCAGCAGTTACTATACGACAGGGGGCTCCTACGAGCAGTACTTC.

This clone is a singleton in its sample. This chain links TRBV19 with TRBJ2-5; 13 positions agree with TRBD2. Looked up from germline, CDR1 is LNHDA and CDR2 is SQIVND (reference sequence). V shed 3 bases and J 5 bases; nucleotides not matched to a gene: 3. CDR3 size: 15 residues. The CDR3 protein is CASSIGTSGVETQYF. The CDR3, as DNA: TGTGCCAGTAGTATCGGGACTAGCGGGGTGGAGACCCAGTACTTC.

The chain couples TRBV7-8 to TRBJ1-5; no reliable D call. The ends were cut back, 1 base at V and 5 bases at J, with 9 bases in the middle. Germline CDR1 SGHVS, CDR2 FQNEAQ. CDR3 length: 14 residues. The CDR3 bases are TGTGCCAGCAGCTTAGATTCGGGTTATCAGCCCCAGCATTTT. It specifies CASSLDSGYQPQHF.

This chain links TRBV6-6 with TRBJ2-5, with D tentatively TRBD1 (5 bases). The germline gives CDR1 MNHNY, CDR2 SVGAGI (reference sequence). The ends were cut back, 6 bases at V and 4 bases at J, with 15 bases in the middle. CDR3 size: 14 residues. The CDR3 reads CASSRGHEIETQYF. The CDR3 coding sequence is TGTGCCAGCAGCCGTGGACACGAAATAGAGACCCAGTACTTC.